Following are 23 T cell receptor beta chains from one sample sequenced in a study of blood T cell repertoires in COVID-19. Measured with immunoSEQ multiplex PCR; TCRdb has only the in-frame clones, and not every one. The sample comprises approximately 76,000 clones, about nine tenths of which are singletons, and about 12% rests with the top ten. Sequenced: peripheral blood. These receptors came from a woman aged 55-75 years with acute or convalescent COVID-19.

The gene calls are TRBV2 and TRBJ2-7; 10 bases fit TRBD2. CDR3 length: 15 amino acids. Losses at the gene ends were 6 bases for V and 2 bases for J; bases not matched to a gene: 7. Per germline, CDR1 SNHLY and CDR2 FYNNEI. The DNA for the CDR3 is TGTGCCAGCAGCCCACTAGCGGGGCGAACCTACGAGCAGTACTTC. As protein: CASSPLAGRTYEQYF.

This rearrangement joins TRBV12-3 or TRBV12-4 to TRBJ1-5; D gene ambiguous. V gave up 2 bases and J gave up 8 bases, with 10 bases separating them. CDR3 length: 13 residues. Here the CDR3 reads CASSLLGGEPQHF. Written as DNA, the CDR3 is TGTGCCAGCAGTTTATTGGGAGGAGAGCCCCAGCATTTT.

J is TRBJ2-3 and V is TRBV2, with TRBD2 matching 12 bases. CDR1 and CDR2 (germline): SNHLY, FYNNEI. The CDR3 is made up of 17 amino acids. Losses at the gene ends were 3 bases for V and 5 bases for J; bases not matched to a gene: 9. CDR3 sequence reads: CASSDRVTSGGGDTQYF. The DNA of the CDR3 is TGTGCCAGCAGTGATAGGGTGACTAGCGGGGGCGGAGATACGCAGTATTTT. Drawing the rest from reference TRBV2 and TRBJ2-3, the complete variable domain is EPEVTQTPSHQVTQMGQEVILRCVPISNHLYFYWYRQILGQKVEFLVSFYNNEISEKSEIFDDQFSVERPDGSNFTLKIRSTKLEDSAMYFCASSDRVTSGGGDTQYFGPGTRLTVL.

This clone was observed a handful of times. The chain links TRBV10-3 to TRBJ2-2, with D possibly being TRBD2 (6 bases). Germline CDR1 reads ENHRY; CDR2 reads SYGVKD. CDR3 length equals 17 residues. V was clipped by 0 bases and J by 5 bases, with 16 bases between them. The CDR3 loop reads CAISESGGAGNTGELFF. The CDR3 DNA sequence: TGTGCCATCAGTGAGTCGGGAGGAGCAGGCAATACCGGGGAGCTGTTTTTT.

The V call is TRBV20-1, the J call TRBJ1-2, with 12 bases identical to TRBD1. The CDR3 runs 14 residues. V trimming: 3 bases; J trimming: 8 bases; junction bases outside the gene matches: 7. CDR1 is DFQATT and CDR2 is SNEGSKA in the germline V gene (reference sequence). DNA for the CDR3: TGCAGTGCTAGTGAGGGGACAGGGGGCGAGGGCTACACCTTC. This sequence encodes CSASEGTGGEGYTF.

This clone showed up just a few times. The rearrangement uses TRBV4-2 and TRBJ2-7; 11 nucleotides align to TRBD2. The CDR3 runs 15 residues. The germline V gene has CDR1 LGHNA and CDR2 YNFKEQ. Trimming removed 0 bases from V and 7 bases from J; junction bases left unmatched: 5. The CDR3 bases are TGTGCCAGCAGCCAAGATAGCGGGGGGGCTAGTGAGCAGTACTTC. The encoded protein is CASSQDSGGASEQYF.

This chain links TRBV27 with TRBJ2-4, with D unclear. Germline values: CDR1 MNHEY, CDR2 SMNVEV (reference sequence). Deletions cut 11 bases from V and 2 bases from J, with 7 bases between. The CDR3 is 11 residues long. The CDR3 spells CAVSSKNIQYF. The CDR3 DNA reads TGTGCCGTGAGCTCCAAAAACATTCAGTACTTC.

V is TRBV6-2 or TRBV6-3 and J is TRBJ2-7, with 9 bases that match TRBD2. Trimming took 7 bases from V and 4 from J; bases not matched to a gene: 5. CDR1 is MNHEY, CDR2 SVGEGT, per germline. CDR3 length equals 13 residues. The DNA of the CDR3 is TGTGCCAGCACCCCTAGCGGGACTTACGAGCAGTACTTC. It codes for CASTPSGTYEQYF.

Written as DNA, the CDR3 is TGTGCCAGCAGAGGACTAGCGGGGGGCAGAAGCCTCATCCCAGATACGCAGTATTTT. Residues: CASRGLAGGRSLIPDTQYF. The chain is built from TRBV3-1 (or the pseudogene TRBV3-2) and TRBJ2-3, with 14 bases identical to TRBD2. This CDR3 has 19 amino acids. The V segment lost 6 bases and the J segment 4 bases; nucleotides outside the gene matches: 15. The V gene's germline CDR1 is LGHDT and CDR2 YNNKEL (reference sequence).

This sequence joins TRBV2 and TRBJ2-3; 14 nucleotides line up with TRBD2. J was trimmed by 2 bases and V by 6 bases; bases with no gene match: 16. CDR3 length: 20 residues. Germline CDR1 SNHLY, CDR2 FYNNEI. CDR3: CASRVGTSGGRVRDTDTQYF. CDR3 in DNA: TGTGCCAGCAGGGTGGGGACTAGCGGGGGTCGCGTTAGAGACACAGATACGCAGTATTTT.

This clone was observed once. DNA of the CDR3: TGTGCCTGGAACGGACAGGGTAGATCACCCCTCCACTTT. It translates to CAWNGQGRSPLHF. The chain combines TRBV30 with TRBJ1-6; the match to TRBD1 covers 8 bases. The CDR3 length is 13 residues. The junction had 6 bases not matched to a gene; V was cut back by 4 bases and J by 10 bases. Germline assignment: CDR1 GTSNPN and CDR2 SVGIG (reference sequence).

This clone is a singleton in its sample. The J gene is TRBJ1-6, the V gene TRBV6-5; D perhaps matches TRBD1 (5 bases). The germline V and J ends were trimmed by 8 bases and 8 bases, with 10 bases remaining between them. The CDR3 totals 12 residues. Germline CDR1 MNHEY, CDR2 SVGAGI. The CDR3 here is CASGLGDSPLHF. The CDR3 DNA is TGTGCCAGCGGGTTAGGGGATTCACCCCTCCACTTT.

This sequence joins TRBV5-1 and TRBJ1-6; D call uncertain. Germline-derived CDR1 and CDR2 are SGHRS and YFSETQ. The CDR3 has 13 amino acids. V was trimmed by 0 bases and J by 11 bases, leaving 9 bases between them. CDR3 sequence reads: CASSLGGPAPLHF. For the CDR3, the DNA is TGCGCCAGCAGCTTGGGAGGGCCCGCACCCCTCCACTTT. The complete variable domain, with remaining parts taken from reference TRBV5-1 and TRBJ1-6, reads KAGVTQTPRYLIKTRGQQVTLSCSPISGHRSVSWYQQTPGQGLQFLFEYFSETQRNKGNFPGRFSGRQFSNSRSEMNVSTLELGDSALYLCASSLGGPAPLHFGNGTRLTVT.

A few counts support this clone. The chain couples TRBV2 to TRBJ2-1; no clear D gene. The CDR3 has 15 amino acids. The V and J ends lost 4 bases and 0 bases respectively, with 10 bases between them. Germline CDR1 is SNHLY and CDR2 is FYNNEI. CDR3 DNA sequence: TGTGCCAGCAGTGTGTCTGCTAGCTCCTACAATGAGCAGTTCTTC. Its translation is CASSVSASSYNEQFF.

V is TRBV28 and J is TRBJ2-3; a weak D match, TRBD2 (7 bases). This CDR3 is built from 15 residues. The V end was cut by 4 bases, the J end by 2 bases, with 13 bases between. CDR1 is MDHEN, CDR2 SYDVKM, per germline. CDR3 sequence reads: CASSSAGAYTDTQYF. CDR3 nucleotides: TGTGCCAGCAGTTCGGCGGGGGCGTACACAGATACGCAGTATTTT.

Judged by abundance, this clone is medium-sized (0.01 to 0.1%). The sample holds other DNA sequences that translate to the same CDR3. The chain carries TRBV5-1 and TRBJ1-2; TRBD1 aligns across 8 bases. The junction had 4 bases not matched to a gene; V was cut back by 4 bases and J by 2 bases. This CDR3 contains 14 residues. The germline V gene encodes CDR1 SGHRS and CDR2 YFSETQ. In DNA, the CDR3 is TGCGCCAGCAGCCCGCGGGACAGGAACTATGGCTACACCTTC. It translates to CASSPRDRNYGYTF.

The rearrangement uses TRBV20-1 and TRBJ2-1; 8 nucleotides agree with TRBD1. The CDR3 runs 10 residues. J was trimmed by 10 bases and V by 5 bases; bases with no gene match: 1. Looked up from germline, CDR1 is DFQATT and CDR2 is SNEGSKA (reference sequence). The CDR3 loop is CSAGDREQFF. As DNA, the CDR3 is TGCAGTGCTGGGGACAGGGAGCAGTTCTTC.

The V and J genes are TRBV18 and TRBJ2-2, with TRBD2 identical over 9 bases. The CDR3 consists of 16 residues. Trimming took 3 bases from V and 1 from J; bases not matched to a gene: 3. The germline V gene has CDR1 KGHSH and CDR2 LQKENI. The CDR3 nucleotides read TGTGCCAGCTCACCCATACTAGCGGGGAACACCGGGGAGCTGTTTTTT. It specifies CASSPILAGNTGELFF. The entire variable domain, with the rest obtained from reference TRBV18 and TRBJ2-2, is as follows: NAGVMQNPRHLVRRRGQEARLRCSPMKGHSHVYWYRQLPEEGLKFMVYLQKENIIDESGMPKERFSAEFPKEGPSILRIQQVVRGDSAAYFCASSPILAGNTGELFFGEGSRLTVL.

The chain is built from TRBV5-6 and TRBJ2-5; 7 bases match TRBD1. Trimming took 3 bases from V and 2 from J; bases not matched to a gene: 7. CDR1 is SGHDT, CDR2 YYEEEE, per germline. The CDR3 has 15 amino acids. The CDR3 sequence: CASSSPYRGQETQYF. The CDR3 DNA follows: TGTGCCAGCAGCTCACCTTACAGGGGTCAAGAGACCCAGTACTTC.

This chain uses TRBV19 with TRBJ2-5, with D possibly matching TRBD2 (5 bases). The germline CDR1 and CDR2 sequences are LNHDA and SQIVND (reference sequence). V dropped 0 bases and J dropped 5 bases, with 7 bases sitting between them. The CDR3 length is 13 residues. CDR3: CASSIEPGETQYF. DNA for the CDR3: TGTGCCAGTAGTATAGAGCCGGGGGAGACCCAGTACTTC.

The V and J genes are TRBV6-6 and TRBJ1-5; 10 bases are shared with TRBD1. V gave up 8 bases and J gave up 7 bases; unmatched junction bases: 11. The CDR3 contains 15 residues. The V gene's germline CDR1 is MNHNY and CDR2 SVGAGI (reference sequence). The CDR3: CASDPLRQGAQPQHF. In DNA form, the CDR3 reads TGTGCCAGCGACCCGCTTCGACAGGGGGCACAGCCCCAGCATTTT.

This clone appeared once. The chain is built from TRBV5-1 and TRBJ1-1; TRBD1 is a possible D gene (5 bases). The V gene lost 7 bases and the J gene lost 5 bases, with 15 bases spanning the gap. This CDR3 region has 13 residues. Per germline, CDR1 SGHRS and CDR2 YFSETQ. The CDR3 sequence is CASSGGEGTEAFF. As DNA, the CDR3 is TGCGCCAGCTCCGGTGGGGAGGGGACTGAAGCTTTCTTT.

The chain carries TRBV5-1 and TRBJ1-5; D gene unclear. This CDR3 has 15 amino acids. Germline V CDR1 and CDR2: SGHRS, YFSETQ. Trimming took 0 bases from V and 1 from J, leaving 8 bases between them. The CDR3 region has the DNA TGCGCCAGCAGCTTGGACAGTTGGAGCAATCAGCCCCAGCATTTT. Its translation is CASSLDSWSNQPQHF. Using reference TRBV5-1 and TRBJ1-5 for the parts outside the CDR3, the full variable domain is KAGVTQTPRYLIKTRGQQVTLSCSPISGHRSVSWYQQTPGQGLQFLFEYFSETQRNKGNFPGRFSGRQFSNSRSEMNVSTLELGDSALYLCASSLDSWSNQPQHFGDGTRLSIL.